The 13 T cell receptor beta chains in this list originate from one sample, sequenced in a study of post-analysis software for immune sequencing data (dated by TCRdb to between 2014 and 2016). The full study reports these points: Patients showed significantly higher frequencies than controls for about five TRBV segments, among them TRBV5-6, TRBV5-1 and TRBV20-1.

The library was generated by PCR. Sequencing used an Illumina HiSeq 2500. Unique molecular identifiers were incorporated into TCR beta cDNA libraries to reduce PCR and sequencing biases. TCRdb trimmed public reads at Q25 via fastp, called clones via MiXCR and kept in-frame beta chains. All rows with the same CDR3 protein become a single entry with the most common DNA and genes. Within this sample are fewer than 600,000 distinct CDR3 sequences, with approximately 45% of them counted one time only. Roughly 12% of the sample is taken by the ten largest. Their target antigens are unknown. What was sequenced was blood. These receptors all come from a girl aged 5-17 years with multiple sclerosis.

This clonotype appeared a single time. The chain joins TRBV28 to TRBJ1-6, with D maybe TRBD1 (5 bases). V lost 1 base, J lost 0 bases, and 10 bases lay in between. The CDR3 is 17 residues long. Germline lookup yields CDR1 MDHEN and CDR2 SYDVKM. CDR3 nucleotide sequence: TGTGCCAGCAGTTTATCCGGGGGGAGCTCCTATAATTCACCCCTCCACTTT. This encodes CASSLSGGSSYNSPLHF.

This clonotype was seen repeatedly, ten times or more. This rearrangement joins TRBV29-1 to TRBJ2-7; 11 nucleotides agree with TRBD2. Germline V gene data show CDR1 as SQVTM and CDR2 as ANQGSEA. This CDR3 has 11 amino acids. The V and J ends lost 6 bases and 6 bases, in that order; junction bases with no gene match: 1. The CDR3, as DNA: TGCAGCGTGACTAGCGGGATCGAGCAGTACTTC. Encoded protein: CSVTSGIEQYF.

Here the CDR3 DNA reads TGTGCCAGCAGTTTAGGCCCCAGGGGTAGCAGCTCCTACAATGAGCAGTTCTTC. Its protein product is CASSLGPRGSSSYNEQFF. The chain links TRBV12-3 or TRBV12-4 to TRBJ2-1; the D gene is possibly TRBD1 (6 bases). Trimming removed 1 base at V and 0 bases at J, with 16 bases between. The CDR3 runs 18 residues.

The chain uses TRBV29-1 and TRBJ1-1; unclear D gene. Per germline, CDR1 SQVTM and CDR2 ANQGSEA. V was pared by 7 bases and J by 0 bases, with 9 bases between. The CDR3 is 12 amino acids. The CDR3, as DNA: TGCAGCGCCCCGGCCTTGAACACTGAAGCTTTCTTT. Residues: CSAPALNTEAFF.

About this clonotype itself: A clone one base away is much larger, so this may be a read error. The chain has TRBV29-1 and TRBJ2-7; tentative D call: TRBD2 (5 bases). Germline V gene lookup returns CDR1 SQVTM and CDR2 ANQGSEA. The ends were cut back, 1 base at V and 3 bases at J, with 10 bases in the middle. The CDR3 loop spans 13 amino acids. DNA for the CDR3: TGCAGCGTTGAAGGGAGGACGGGCTACGAGCAGTACGTC. This gives the protein CSVEGRTGYEQYV.

The CDR3 nucleotides read TGCGCCAGCAGCCATCCAAGGACGGCCGAGCAGTACTTC. It is translated as CASSHPRTAEQYF. The chain combines TRBV4-1 with TRBJ2-7; D is uncertain. CDR1 is MGHRA and CDR2 is YSYEKL in the germline V gene. This CDR3 spans 13 amino acids. Trimming took 3 bases from V and 6 from J, leaving 12 bases between them.

V gene TRBV7-9 combines with J gene TRBJ2-3, with D perhaps TRBD2 (5 bases). Germline values: CDR1 SEHNR, CDR2 FQNEAQ (reference sequence). The germline V and J ends were trimmed by 1 base and 2 bases, with 10 bases remaining between them. CDR3 length equals 15 residues. The CDR3 region is CASSLDAGPTDTQYF. The CDR3 nucleotides are TGTGCCAGCAGCTTAGATGCGGGCCCCACAGATACGCAGTATTTT.

This clonotype came up a few times. The chain joins TRBV7-2 to TRBJ2-7, with D unclear. The ends were cut back, 5 bases at V and 6 bases at J, with 14 bases in the middle. Germline CDR1 SGHTA, CDR2 FQGNSA. CDR3 length equals 13 residues. The CDR3 sequence is CASSKTVGFEQYF. The CDR3 DNA reads as TGTGCCAGCAGCAAAACAGTAGGTTTCGAGCAGTACTTC.

The J gene is TRBJ2-5, the V gene TRBV7-2; 7 bases fit TRBD1. This CDR3 has 15 amino acids. Trimming cost V 5 bases and J 2 bases; bases outside gene matches: 8. Germline V gene lookup returns CDR1 SGHTA and CDR2 FQGNSA. The CDR3 coding sequence is TGTGCCAGCAGCCAGGGGGTACGGGGACAAGAGACCCAGTACTTC. Residues: CASSQGVRGQETQYF.

This clonotype was counted only a few times. The gene calls are TRBV19 and TRBJ2-3, with D maybe TRBD1 (5 bases). The CDR3 length is 14 residues. From germline, CDR1 is LNHDA and CDR2 SQIVND (reference sequence). The germline V and J ends were trimmed by 7 bases and 0 bases, with 11 bases remaining between them. The CDR3 DNA reads as TGTGCCAGTACCATCAGGGAAAGCACAGATACGCAGTATTTT. The encoded protein is CASTIRESTDTQYF.

This chain uses TRBV29-1 with TRBJ2-5, with 11 bases aligning to TRBD1. The CDR3 consists of 13 residues. V lost 5 bases and J lost 5; bases outside the gene matches: 4. Germline CDR1 and CDR2: SQVTM and ANQGSEA. The DNA for the CDR3 is TGCAGCGTTTGGACAGGGGGCCGGGAGACCCAGTACTTC. Translating it yields CSVWTGGRETQYF.

The chain employs TRBV3-1 and TRBJ1-4; TRBD1 aligns across 7 bases. The CDR3 length is 14 residues. V shed 5 bases and J 7 bases; nucleotides not matched to a gene: 7. Germline loops: CDR1 LGHDT, CDR2 YNNKEL (reference sequence). CDR3 DNA: TGTGCCAGCAGCGGGACAGCAAACATTGAAAAACTGTTTTTT. Encoded protein: CASSGTANIEKLFF.

The chain joins TRBV5-4 to TRBJ2-2; tentatively, D is TRBD1 (6 bases). Germline V lookup: CDR1 SGHNT, CDR2 YYREEE (reference sequence). V lost 0 bases and J lost 5, with 11 bases in between. The CDR3 has 15 amino acids. CDR3: CASSLGTARTGELFF. The CDR3 DNA reads as TGTGCCAGCAGCTTGGGGACAGCGCGAACCGGGGAGCTGTTTTTT.